This TCR beta chain was captured in a study of blood T cell repertoires in COVID-19. Study context: Acute and convalescent COVID-19 specimens originated in the United States, Italy and Spain. In each case, the material was cDNA or gDNA derived from T cells, B-cell-depleted T cells, or PBMCs.

Per the germline V gene, CDR1 is SNHLY and CDR2 is FYNNEI. Between the trimmed V and J ends, which lost 6 bases and 4 bases, there was a span of 21 bases. CDR3 length: 17 amino acids. Methods used by the authors: The assay estimated nucleated cells by amplifying reference gene primers. The repertoire was sequenced with immunoSEQ multiplex PCR; TCRdb's copy has only in-frame clones and lacks some. V, J and clone size reflect that table, while D and trimming were determined from the DNA. This sample has about 60,000 clones, with about 75% found just once. The sequenced material came from peripheral blood. The receptor comes from a man over 45 with active or convalescent COVID-19. The V and J genes are TRBV2 and TRBJ1-4; a weak D match, TRBD1 (5 bases). CDR3 protein: CASRYRQSWGLNEKLFF. CDR3 coding DNA: TGTGCCAGCAGGTACAGACAGTCGTGGGGCCTTAATGAAAAACTGTTTTTT. Full variable domain (rest looked up from reference TRBV2 and TRBJ1-4): EPEVTQTPSHQVTQMGQEVILRCVPISNHLYFYWYRQILGQKVEFLVSFYNNEISEKSEIFDDQFSVERPDGSNFTLKIRSTKLEDSAMYFCASRYRQSWGLNEKLFFGSGTQLSVL.